The clone carrying this T cell receptor beta chain was counted only a few times. Then a second PCR, running about 6 to 12 cycles, was carried out with a sample-barcoded 5' primer and a J-beta primer mix. MiXCR was run by TCRdb on the 5' RACE reads, yielding one entry per CDR3 protein. Of about 640,000 distinct CDR3 sequences listed, approximately 59% were seen once; the top ten hold roughly 34%. V dropped 4 bases and J dropped 5; count of bases not matched to a gene: 9. This CDR3 comprises 14 residues. Germline lookup yields CDR1 SQVTM and CDR2 ANQGSEA. This sample is part of a study of blood T cells in healthy people across ages.

This clonotype originated in a man aged 55 to 69 in good health. The V gene is TRBV29-1, the J gene TRBJ1-2, with 8 bases fitting TRBD1. Sequences were obtained from blood. Here the CDR3 DNA reads TGCAGCGTTGGGCAGGGGGCAGGAGATTATGGCTACACCTTC. It specifies CSVGQGAGDYGYTF.